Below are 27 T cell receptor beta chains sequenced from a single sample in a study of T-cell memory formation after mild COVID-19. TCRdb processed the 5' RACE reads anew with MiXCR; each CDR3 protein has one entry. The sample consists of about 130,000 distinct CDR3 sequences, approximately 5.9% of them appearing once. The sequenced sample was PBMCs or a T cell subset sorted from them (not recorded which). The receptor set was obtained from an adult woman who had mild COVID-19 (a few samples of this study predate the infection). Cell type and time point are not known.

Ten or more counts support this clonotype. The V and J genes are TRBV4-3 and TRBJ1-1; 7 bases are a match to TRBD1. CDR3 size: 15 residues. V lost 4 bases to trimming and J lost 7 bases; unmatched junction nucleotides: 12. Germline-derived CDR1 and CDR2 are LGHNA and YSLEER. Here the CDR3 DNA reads TGCGCCAGCAGCCGAGACAGGGTCGAGCTTGGTGAAGCTTTCTTT. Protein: CASSRDRVELGEAFF.

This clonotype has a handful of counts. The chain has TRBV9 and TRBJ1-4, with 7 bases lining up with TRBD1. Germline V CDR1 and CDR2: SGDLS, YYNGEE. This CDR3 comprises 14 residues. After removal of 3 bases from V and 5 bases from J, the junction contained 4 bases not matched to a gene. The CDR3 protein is CASSAQTGNEKLFF. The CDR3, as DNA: TGTGCCAGCAGCGCCCAGACAGGGAATGAAAAACTGTTTTTT. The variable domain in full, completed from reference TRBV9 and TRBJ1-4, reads DSGVTQTPKHLITATGQRVTLRCSPRSGDLSVYWYQQSLDQGLQFLIQYYNGEERAKGNILERFSAQQFPDLHSELNLSSLELGDSALYFCASSAQTGNEKLFFGSGTQLSVL.

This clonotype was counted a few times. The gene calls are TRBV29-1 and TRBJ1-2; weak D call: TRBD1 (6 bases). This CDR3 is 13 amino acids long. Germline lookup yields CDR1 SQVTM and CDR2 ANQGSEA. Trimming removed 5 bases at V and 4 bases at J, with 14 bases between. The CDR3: CSVTEQGIYGYTF. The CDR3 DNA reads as TGCAGCGTTACCGAACAGGGAATCTATGGCTACACCTTC.

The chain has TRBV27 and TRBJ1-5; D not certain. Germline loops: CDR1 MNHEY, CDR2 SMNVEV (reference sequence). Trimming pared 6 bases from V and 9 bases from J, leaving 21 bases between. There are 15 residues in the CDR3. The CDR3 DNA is TGTGCCAGCAGCCCCCCACCCCGAGGAGGGTTGCCCCAGCATTTT. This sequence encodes CASSPPPRGGLPQHF.

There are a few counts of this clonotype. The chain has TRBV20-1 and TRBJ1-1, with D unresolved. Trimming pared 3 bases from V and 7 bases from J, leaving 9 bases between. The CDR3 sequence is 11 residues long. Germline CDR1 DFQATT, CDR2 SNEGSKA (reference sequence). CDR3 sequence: CSARADREAFF. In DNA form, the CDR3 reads TGCAGTGCTAGGGCAGACCGTGAAGCTTTCTTT.

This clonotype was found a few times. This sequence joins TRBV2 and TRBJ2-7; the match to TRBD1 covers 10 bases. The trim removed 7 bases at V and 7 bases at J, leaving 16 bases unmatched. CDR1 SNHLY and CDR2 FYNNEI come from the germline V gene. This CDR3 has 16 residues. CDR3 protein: CASTEGPTGGYREQYF. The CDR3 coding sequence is TGTGCCAGCACCGAGGGACCGACAGGGGGCTATCGAGAGCAGTACTTC.

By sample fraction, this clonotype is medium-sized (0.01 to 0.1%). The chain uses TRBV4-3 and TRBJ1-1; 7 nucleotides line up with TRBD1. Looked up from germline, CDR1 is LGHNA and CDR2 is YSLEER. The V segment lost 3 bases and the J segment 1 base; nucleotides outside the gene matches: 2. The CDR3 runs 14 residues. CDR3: CASSHQGENTEAFF. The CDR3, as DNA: TGCGCCAGCAGCCATCAGGGGGAGAACACTGAAGCTTTCTTT.

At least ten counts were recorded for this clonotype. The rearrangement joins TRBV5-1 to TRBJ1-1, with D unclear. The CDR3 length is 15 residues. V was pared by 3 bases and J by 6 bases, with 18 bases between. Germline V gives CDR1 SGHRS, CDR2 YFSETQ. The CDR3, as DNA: TGCGCCAGCAGCTCCGGGCCGGAAACCTGGGCTGAAGCTTTCTTT. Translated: CASSSGPETWAEAFF.

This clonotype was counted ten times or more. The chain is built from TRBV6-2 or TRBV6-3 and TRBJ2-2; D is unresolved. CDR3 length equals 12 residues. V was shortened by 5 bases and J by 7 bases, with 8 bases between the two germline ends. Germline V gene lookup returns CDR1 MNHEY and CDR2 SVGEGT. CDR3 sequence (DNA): TGTGCCAGCAGTGGGTTTGGCGGGGAGCTGTTTTTT. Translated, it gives CASSGFGGELFF.

The CDR3 coding sequence is TGTGCCAGCAGCCAAACAAGTAGACTTCTCCCCGGGGAGCTGTTTTTT. This codes for CASSQTSRLLPGELFF. This chain links TRBV14 with TRBJ2-2; the D is unclear. Trimming shortened V by 2 bases and J by 6 bases, and 16 bases separated the two germline ends. The CDR3 contains 16 residues. Germline CDR1 reads SGHDN; CDR2 reads FVKESK.

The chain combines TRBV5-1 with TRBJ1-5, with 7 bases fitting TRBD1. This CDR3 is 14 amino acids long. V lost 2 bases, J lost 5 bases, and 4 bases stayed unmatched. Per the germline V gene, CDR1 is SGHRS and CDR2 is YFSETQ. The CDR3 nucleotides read TGCGCCAGCAGCTTCCTGCAGGGGGATCAGCCCCAGCATTTT. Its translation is CASSFLQGDQPQHF.

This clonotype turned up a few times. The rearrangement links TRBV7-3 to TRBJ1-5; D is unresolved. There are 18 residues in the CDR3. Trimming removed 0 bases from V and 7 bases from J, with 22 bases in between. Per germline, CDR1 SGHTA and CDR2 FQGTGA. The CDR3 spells CASSLTPPSHGVGQPQHF. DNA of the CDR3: TGTGCCAGCAGCTTAACCCCTCCCTCCCACGGGGTTGGGCAGCCCCAGCATTTT.

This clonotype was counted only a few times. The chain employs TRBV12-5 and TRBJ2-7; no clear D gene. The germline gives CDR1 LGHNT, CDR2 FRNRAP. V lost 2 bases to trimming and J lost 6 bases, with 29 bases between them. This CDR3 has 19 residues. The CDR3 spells CASGLTQKGQLEVMGEQYF. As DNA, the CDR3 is TGTGCTAGTGGTTTGACCCAGAAAGGGCAGCTTGAGGTCATGGGCGAGCAGTACTTC.

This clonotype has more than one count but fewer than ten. CDR3 sequence reads: CATSAGTGNTEAFF. The DNA for the CDR3 is TGTGCCACCAGTGCAGGAACGGGGAACACTGAAGCTTTCTTT. The V gene is TRBV24-1, the J gene TRBJ1-1; D unclear. V lost 5 bases and J lost 1, with 10 bases in between. The CDR3 length is 14 residues. Germline-derived CDR1 and CDR2 are KGHDR and SFDVKD.

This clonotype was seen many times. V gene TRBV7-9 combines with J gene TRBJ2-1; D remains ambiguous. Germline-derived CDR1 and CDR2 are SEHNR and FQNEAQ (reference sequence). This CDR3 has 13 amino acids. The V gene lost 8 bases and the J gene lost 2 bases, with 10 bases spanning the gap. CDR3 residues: CASVGSTYNEQFF. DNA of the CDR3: TGTGCCAGCGTGGGGTCTACCTACAATGAGCAGTTCTTC.

The CDR3 loop is CASSFLPTSGGFRSYNEQFF. The CDR3 DNA is TGTGCCAGCAGCTTCCTTCCTACTAGCGGGGGGTTTCGCTCCTACAATGAGCAGTTCTTC. V is TRBV5-6 and J is TRBJ2-1; 12 positions match TRBD2. CDR3 length: 20 amino acids. Germline V gives CDR1 SGHDT, CDR2 YYEEEE. V lost 2 bases and J lost 0; bases outside the gene matches: 12.

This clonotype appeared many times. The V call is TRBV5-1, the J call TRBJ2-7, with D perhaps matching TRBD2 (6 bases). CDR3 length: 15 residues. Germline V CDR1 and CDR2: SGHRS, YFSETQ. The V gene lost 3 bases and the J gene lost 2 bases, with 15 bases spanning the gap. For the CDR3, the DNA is TGCGCCAGCAGCTCCGGACCGGGGGTGGCCTACGAGCAGTACTTC. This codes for CASSSGPGVAYEQYF.

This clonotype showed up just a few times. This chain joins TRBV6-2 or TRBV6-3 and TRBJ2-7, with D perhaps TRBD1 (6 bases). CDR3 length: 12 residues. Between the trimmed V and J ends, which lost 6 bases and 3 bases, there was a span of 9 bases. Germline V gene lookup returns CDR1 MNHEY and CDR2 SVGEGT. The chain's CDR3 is CASRDSYYEQYF. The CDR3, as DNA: TGTGCCAGCAGGGACAGTTACTACGAGCAGTACTTC.

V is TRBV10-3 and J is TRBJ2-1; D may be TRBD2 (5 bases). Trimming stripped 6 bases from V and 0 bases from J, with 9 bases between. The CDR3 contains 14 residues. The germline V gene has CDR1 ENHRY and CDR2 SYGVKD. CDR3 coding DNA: TGTGCCATCAGGGACTCAAGCTCCTACAATGAGCAGTTCTTC. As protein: CAIRDSSSYNEQFF.

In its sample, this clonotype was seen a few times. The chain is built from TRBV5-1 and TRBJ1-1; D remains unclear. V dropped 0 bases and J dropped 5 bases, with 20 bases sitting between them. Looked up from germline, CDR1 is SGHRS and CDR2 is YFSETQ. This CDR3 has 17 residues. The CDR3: CASSLEVSGSLGTEAFF. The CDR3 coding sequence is TGCGCCAGCAGCTTGGAAGTATCCGGGTCGCTGGGGACTGAAGCTTTCTTT.

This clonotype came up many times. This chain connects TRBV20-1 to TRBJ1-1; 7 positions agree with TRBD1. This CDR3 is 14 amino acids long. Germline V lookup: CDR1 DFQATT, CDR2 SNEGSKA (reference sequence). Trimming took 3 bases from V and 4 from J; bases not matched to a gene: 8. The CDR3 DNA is TGCAGTGCTAGGAGACAGGGCCCGAGCACTGAAGCTTTCTTT. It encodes CSARRQGPSTEAFF.

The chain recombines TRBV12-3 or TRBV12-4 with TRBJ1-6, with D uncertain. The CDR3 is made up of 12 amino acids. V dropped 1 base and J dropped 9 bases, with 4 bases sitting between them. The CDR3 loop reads CASSLVGSPLHF. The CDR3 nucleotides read TGTGCCAGCAGTTTAGTGGGTTCACCCCTCCACTTT.

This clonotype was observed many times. The CDR3 DNA sequence: TGTGCCAGCAGCTTAGGTCCGGGATTGGAGCAGTTCTTC. Translated: CASSLGPGLEQFF. This chain links TRBV7-8 with TRBJ2-1; D may be TRBD2 (5 bases). V dropped 1 base and J dropped 10 bases, with 11 bases sitting between them. This CDR3 has 13 residues. Germline CDR1 reads SGHVS; CDR2 reads FQNEAQ.

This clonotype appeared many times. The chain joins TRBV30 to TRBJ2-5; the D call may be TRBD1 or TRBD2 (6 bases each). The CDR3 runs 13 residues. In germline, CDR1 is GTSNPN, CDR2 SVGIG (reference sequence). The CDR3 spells CALEGGMKETQYF. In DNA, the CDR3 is TGTGCTTTAGAGGGGGGTATGAAAGAGACCCAGTACTTC.

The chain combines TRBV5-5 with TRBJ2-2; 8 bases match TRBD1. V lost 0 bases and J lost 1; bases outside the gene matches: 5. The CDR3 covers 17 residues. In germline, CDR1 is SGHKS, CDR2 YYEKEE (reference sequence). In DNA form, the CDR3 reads TGTGCCAGCAGCTTGGGGGCCGGGACAGGGAACACCGGGGAGCTGTTTTTT. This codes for CASSLGAGTGNTGELFF.

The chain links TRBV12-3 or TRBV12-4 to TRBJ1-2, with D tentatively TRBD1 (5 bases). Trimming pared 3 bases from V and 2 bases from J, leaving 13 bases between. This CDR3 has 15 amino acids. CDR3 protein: CASSFRRQLNYGYTF. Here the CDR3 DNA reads TGTGCCAGCAGTTTCCGGCGACAGTTAAACTATGGCTACACCTTC.

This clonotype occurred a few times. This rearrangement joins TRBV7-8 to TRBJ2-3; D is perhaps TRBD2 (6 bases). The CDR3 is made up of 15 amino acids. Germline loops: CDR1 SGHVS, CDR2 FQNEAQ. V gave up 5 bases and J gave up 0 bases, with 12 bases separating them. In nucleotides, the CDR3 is TGTGCCAGCAGCCAATCGGCGGGGAGCACAGATACGCAGTATTTT. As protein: CASSQSAGSTDTQYF.